Presented here are 13 T cell receptor beta chains from one specimen sequenced in a study of blood T cell repertoires in COVID-19. Clones were read by immunoSEQ multiplex PCR, and TCRdb kept only the in-frame ones, dropping some. The table records approximately 100,000 clones, 75% to 90% of them present only once. Sequencing was done on a sample of peripheral blood. The receptors here all came from a human donor with acute or convalescent COVID-19. The donor label of this sample is uncertain.

The chain recombines TRBV9 with TRBJ1-3; D gene unclear. Trimming cost V 3 bases and J 2 bases, with 15 bases left between them. This CDR3 is built from 16 residues. CDR1 is SGDLS and CDR2 is YYNGEE in the germline V gene. CDR3 nucleotide sequence: TGTGCCAGCAGCGACTCACAGTTGGTAGCTGGAAACACCATATATTTT. This encodes CASSDSQLVAGNTIYF.

This chain connects TRBV6-6 to TRBJ2-7; possible D gene TRBD1, 6 bases. V was clipped by 6 bases and J by 2 bases, with 11 bases between them. CDR1 and CDR2 from the germline V gene are MNHNY and SVGAGI (reference sequence). The CDR3 runs to 13 residues. The CDR3 nucleotides read TGTGCCAGCAGAGTGGCAGGGGCCTACGAGCAGTACTTC. Protein sequence: CASRVAGAYEQYF.

The chain employs TRBV29-1 and TRBJ1-5, with D unclear. The CDR3 is made up of 12 amino acids. V lost 6 bases, J lost 3 bases, and 9 bases lay in between. The germline V gene encodes CDR1 SQVTM and CDR2 ANQGSEA. CDR3 coding DNA: TGCAGCGTGAGAAGCCCCAATCAGCCCCAGCATTTT. Its protein product is CSVRSPNQPQHF.

V usage is TRBV18 and J usage is TRBJ2-3, with D possibly matching TRBD1 (6 bases). The CDR3 loop spans 15 amino acids. Germline V CDR1 and CDR2: KGHSH, LQKENI. Trimming shortened V by 4 bases and J by 6 bases, and 17 bases separated the two germline ends. CDR3: CASSREDSASDTQYF. CDR3 bases: TGTGCCAGCTCACGAGAGGACAGCGCTTCGGATACGCAGTATTTT.

This rearrangement joins TRBV12-5 to TRBJ1-1; TRBD1 might be the D (5 bases). V was cut by 0 bases and J by 1 base, with 6 bases left in between. This CDR3 spans 14 amino acids. CDR1 LGHNT and CDR2 FRNRAP come from the germline V gene. CDR3 residues: CASGLVDRNTEAFF. In DNA form, the CDR3 reads TGTGCTAGTGGTTTGGTAGACAGGAACACTGAAGCTTTCTTT.

The CDR3 loop is CASSVDDFLGSPLHF. In nucleotides, the CDR3 is TGTGCCAGCAGCGTAGATGACTTTTTGGGTTCACCCCTCCACTTT. J is TRBJ1-6 and V is TRBV9, with D hard to call. Germline loops: CDR1 SGDLS, CDR2 YYNGEE. The CDR3 spans 15 residues. Trimming took 0 bases from V and 9 from J, leaving 13 bases between them.

This clone was observed once. V is TRBV2 and J is TRBJ2-5; 12 nucleotides match TRBD2. The J segment lost 6 bases and the V segment lost 4 bases, leaving 6 bases of the junction unmatched. This CDR3 is built from 15 residues. The germline gives CDR1 SNHLY, CDR2 FYNNEI. The CDR3 region has the DNA TGTGCCAGCAGTGTCCGACTAGCGGGAGATAAGACCCAGTACTTC. Translated, it gives CASSVRLAGDKTQYF.

CDR3 protein: CASSMTGVYGYTF. CDR3 DNA sequence: TGTGCCAGTAGTATGACAGGGGTCTATGGCTACACCTTC. This chain uses TRBV19 with TRBJ1-2; the match to TRBD1 covers 8 bases. This CDR3 spans 13 amino acids. The V gene end was trimmed by 3 bases and the J gene end by 4 bases; junction bases not matched to a gene: 1. Per germline, CDR1 LNHDA and CDR2 SQIVND (reference sequence).

This CDR3 is CASSQEPAQYSNQPQHF. The CDR3 nucleotides read TGTGCCAGCAGCCAAGAACCGGCACAGTATAGCAATCAGCCCCAGCATTTT. The V call is TRBV3-1 (or the pseudogene TRBV3-2), the J call TRBJ1-5; the D is unclear. V dropped 0 bases and J dropped 0 bases, with 12 bases sitting between them. The germline gives CDR1 LGHDT, CDR2 YNNKEL (reference sequence). The CDR3 runs to 17 residues.

J is TRBJ1-1 and V is TRBV6-1, with D possibly being TRBD1 (5 bases). The CDR3 covers 17 residues. Germline V gene data show CDR1 as MNHNS and CDR2 as SASEGT. Deletions cut 2 bases from V and 1 base from J, with 17 bases between. CDR3 amino acids: CASSEPRPGSGNTEAFF. The CDR3, as DNA: TGTGCCAGCAGTGAACCCCGTCCAGGGTCGGGGAACACTGAAGCTTTCTTT.

The rearrangement uses TRBV30 and TRBJ2-1; TRBD1 aligns across 8 bases. The CDR3 has 13 amino acids. Germline CDR1 and CDR2: GTSNPN and SVGIG (reference sequence). After removal of 0 bases from V and 6 bases from J, the junction contained 1 base not matched to a gene. The CDR3 coding sequence is TGTGCCTGGAGTGTCAGGGGGCCCAATGAGCAGTTCTTC. Residues: CAWSVRGPNEQFF.

This chain joins TRBV7-3 and TRBJ2-2, with D perhaps TRBD1 (6 bases). In germline, CDR1 is SGHTA, CDR2 FQGTGA. This CDR3 is 14 amino acids long. Trimming cost V 2 bases and J 3 bases, with 7 bases left between them. Here the CDR3 reads CASSLGQHTGELFF. The DNA of the CDR3 is TGTGCCAGCAGCTTAGGACAGCACACCGGGGAGCTGTTTTTT.

In regard to this clone: Other DNA sequences in the same sample also yield this CDR3. The J gene is TRBJ2-7, the V gene TRBV20-1, with 9 nucleotides matching TRBD2. The length of the CDR3 is 16 residues. Germline CDR1 reads DFQATT; CDR2 reads SNEGSKA (reference sequence). V was clipped by 3 bases and J by 3 bases; unmatched bases: 12. DNA of the CDR3: TGCAGTGCTAGTGGGGGTCCGGCGGGAGGGGGCTACGAGCAGTACTTC. Translation: CSASGGPAGGGYEQYF.